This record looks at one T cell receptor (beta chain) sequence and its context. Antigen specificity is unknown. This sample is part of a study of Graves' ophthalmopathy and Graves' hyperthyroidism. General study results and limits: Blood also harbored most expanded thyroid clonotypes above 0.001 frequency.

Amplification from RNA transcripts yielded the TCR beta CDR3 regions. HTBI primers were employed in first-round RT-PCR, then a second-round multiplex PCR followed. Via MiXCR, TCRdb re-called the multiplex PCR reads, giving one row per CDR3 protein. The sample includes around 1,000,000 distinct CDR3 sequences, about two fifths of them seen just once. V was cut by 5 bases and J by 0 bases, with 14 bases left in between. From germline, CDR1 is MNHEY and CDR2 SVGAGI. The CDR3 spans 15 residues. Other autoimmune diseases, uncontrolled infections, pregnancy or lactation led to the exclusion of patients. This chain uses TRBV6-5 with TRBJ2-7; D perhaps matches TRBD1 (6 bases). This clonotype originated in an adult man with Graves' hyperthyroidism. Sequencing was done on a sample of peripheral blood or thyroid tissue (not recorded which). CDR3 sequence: CASSDGQKSSYEQYF. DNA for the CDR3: TGTGCCAGCAGTGACGGACAGAAAAGCTCCTACGAGCAGTACTTC.